This TCR beta chain derives from a study of control samples from healthy donors and cancer patients. Repertoires were generated with immunoSEQ multiplex PCR, while TCRdb's copy carries only in-frame clones and drops some. The sample has 70,000 to 100,000 clones, roughly 89% seen once; the top ten hold 17%. The V end lost 2 bases, the J end lost 6 bases, and 8 bases lay between the germline ends. Germline V gene lookup returns CDR1 SGHNT and CDR2 YYREEE (reference sequence). CDR3 length: 13 residues. The sequenced sample was blood. The sequence derives from a man aged 50 or older in good health. This sequence joins TRBV5-4 and TRBJ2-2; possibly TRBD1 for D (6 bases). CDR3 bases: TGTGCCAGCAGCTTACAGGGAGCCGGGGAGCTGTTTTTT. This codes for CASSLQGAGELFF.